The 15 T cell receptor beta chains reported below all come from one sample, sequenced in a study of identical twins. TCRdb redid the calling of the 5' RACE reads with MiXCR, one entry per CDR3 protein. The sample contains roughly 630,000 distinct CDR3 sequences, around 7.4% of which appear only once. These same data were also listed under a study on yellow fever vaccine responses in identical twins.

The material sequenced was PBMCs. These receptors were collected from a woman aged 18-29 years in good health.

In its sample, this clonotype was seen a few times. The genes are TRBV20-1 and TRBJ2-2; TRBD2 is a possible D gene (7 bases). Trimming stripped 6 bases from V and 1 base from J, with 15 bases between. The CDR3 extends over 15 amino acids. CDR1 DFQATT and CDR2 SNEGSKA come from the germline V gene (reference sequence). The CDR3 DNA is TGCAGTGCCGCCGGGGGGCGGGGGAACACCGGGGAGCTGTTTTTT. This sequence encodes CSAAGGRGNTGELFF.

The chain uses TRBV27 and TRBJ2-3; a weak D match, TRBD1 (6 bases). The CDR3 runs to 13 residues. Looked up from germline, CDR1 is MNHEY and CDR2 is SMNVEV (reference sequence). V lost 5 bases and J lost 4, with 10 bases in between. This CDR3 reads CASSIQGSDTQYF. The CDR3 coding sequence is TGTGCCAGCAGTATACAGGGATCAGATACGCAGTATTTT.

The sample holds a few counts of this clonotype. This chain connects TRBV12-3 or TRBV12-4 to TRBJ1-1; D call uncertain. This CDR3 spans 12 amino acids. V dropped 6 bases and J dropped 5 bases, with 10 bases sitting between them. The CDR3 here is CASRSAGTEAFF. DNA for the CDR3: TGTGCCAGCAGATCCGCGGGGACTGAAGCTTTCTTT.

V gene TRBV2 combines with J gene TRBJ2-6; 9 bases fit TRBD1. Germline V gene lookup returns CDR1 SNHLY and CDR2 FYNNEI. The CDR3 has 18 residues. J gave up 0 bases and V 4 bases, and 7 bases lay outside the gene matches. CDR3 bases: TGTGCCAGCAGTGGACCTGGGACAGGGCACTCTGGGGCCAACGTCCTGACTTTC. Translating it yields CASSGPGTGHSGANVLTF.

This clonotype was seen a handful of times. The chain has TRBV11-2 and TRBJ2-6; D is possibly TRBD2 (6 bases). Trimming stripped 5 bases from V and 0 bases from J, with 17 bases between. The germline V gene has CDR1 SGHAT and CDR2 FQNNGV. The CDR3 sequence is 18 residues long. The CDR3 spells CASSPGLPVSSGANVLTF. DNA of the CDR3: TGTGCCAGCAGCCCGGGACTCCCCGTTTCCTCTGGGGCCAACGTCCTGACTTTC.

This clonotype appeared many times. The CDR3 region is CASSSRVTRISETQYF. The CDR3 DNA follows: TGTGCCAGCAGTAGTCGCGTGACTAGGATCTCCGAGACCCAGTACTTC. The V gene is TRBV28, the J gene TRBJ2-5; possible D gene TRBD2, 6 bases. Trimming cost V 5 bases and J 5 bases, with 21 bases left between them. In germline, CDR1 is MDHEN, CDR2 SYDVKM. This CDR3 comprises 16 residues.

In this sample, this clonotype turned up a few times. The gene calls are TRBV6-1 and TRBJ2-3, with 7 nucleotides matching TRBD2. CDR1 and CDR2 from the germline V gene are MNHNS and SASEGT. V gave up 7 bases and J gave up 1 base; unmatched junction bases: 8. The CDR3 has 15 amino acids. DNA for the CDR3: TGTGCCAGCACCATCCTTGGGAGGGGCACAGATACGCAGTATTTT. Amino acid sequence: CASTILGRGTDTQYF.

The J gene is TRBJ2-3, the V gene TRBV2; D remains unclear. The germline V gene encodes CDR1 SNHLY and CDR2 FYNNEI. The CDR3 sequence is 17 residues long. The V end lost 6 bases, the J end lost 2 bases, and 21 bases lay between the germline ends. CDR3 coding DNA: TGTGCCAGCAGACCGACGAGAGCTGAGCAGCTCACAGATACGCAGTATTTT. This sequence encodes CASRPTRAEQLTDTQYF.

This clonotype was counted only a few times. This chain connects TRBV29-1 to TRBJ2-5; tentative D call: TRBD2 (5 bases). Trimming stripped 3 bases from V and 9 bases from J, with 17 bases between. Germline CDR1 SQVTM, CDR2 ANQGSEA. The CDR3 has 13 amino acids. In DNA, the CDR3 is TGCAGCGTTGAGGGTCAGGATTTACTAGCCCAGTACTTC. Its translation is CSVEGQDLLAQYF.

The chain has TRBV11-1 and TRBJ2-4; 12 nucleotides align to TRBD2. This CDR3 has 18 residues. Germline V gene sequence: CDR1 SGHAT, CDR2 FQDESV (reference sequence). V trimming: 0 bases; J trimming: 4 bases; junction bases outside the gene matches: 7. The CDR3 DNA reads TGTGCCAGCAGCTTAGCGAAGTCCGGGACTAGCGGGAAAAACATTCAGTACTTC. It specifies CASSLAKSGTSGKNIQYF.

This clonotype was recorded a few times. V usage is TRBV12-3 or TRBV12-4 and J usage is TRBJ2-5, with a weak D call TRBD2 (5 bases). The V and J ends lost 3 bases and 3 bases respectively, with 14 bases between them. The CDR3 covers 15 residues. CDR3 in DNA: TGTGCCAGCAGTTTCAGGCAGGTCGGGGAAGAGACCCAGTACTTC. It is translated as CASSFRQVGEETQYF.

This clonotype was recorded many times. The gene calls are TRBV11-2 and TRBJ2-1; weak D call: TRBD2 (6 bases). V lost 2 bases and J lost 8, with 19 bases in between. Germline lookup yields CDR1 SGHAT and CDR2 FQNNGV. The CDR3 consists of 16 residues. CDR3 residues: CASSLRPSAFEDEQFF. CDR3 DNA sequence: TGTGCCAGCAGCTTAAGGCCTAGCGCCTTTGAGGATGAGCAGTTCTTC. The full variable domain, with the rest looked up from reference TRBV11-2 and TRBJ2-1, is EAGVAQSPRYKIIEKRQSVAFWCNPISGHATLYWYQQILGQGPKLLIQFQNNGVVDDSQLPKDRFSAERLKGVDSTLKIQPAKLEDSAVYLCASSLRPSAFEDEQFFGPGTRLTVL.

This chain uses TRBV20-1 with TRBJ2-7; D call uncertain. Germline V gives CDR1 DFQATT, CDR2 SNEGSKA (reference sequence). Trimming shortened V by 6 bases and J by 0 bases, and 12 bases separated the two germline ends. The CDR3 runs to 13 residues. The CDR3 region is CSAFPPSSYEQYF. The CDR3 bases are TGCAGTGCCTTCCCACCGAGCTCCTACGAGCAGTACTTC.

The table lists this clonotype with a few counts. CDR3 loop: CSVLTAGANVLTF. The CDR3 bases are TGCAGCGTCCTGACAGCTGGGGCCAACGTCCTGACTTTC. V and J are TRBV29-1 and TRBJ2-6; possibly TRBD1 for D (5 bases). Trimming left V 6 bases short and J 2 bases short, with 8 bases between. The CDR3 spans 13 residues. Germline assignment: CDR1 SQVTM and CDR2 ANQGSEA.

This clonotype was detected a few times. The CDR3 here is CASSFTDRLAKNIQYF. CDR3 DNA sequence: TGTGCCAGCAGTTTCACGGACAGGCTAGCCAAAAACATTCAGTACTTC. This chain connects TRBV6-5 to TRBJ2-4; 7 bases are a match to TRBD1. The CDR3 runs 16 residues. Germline V gives CDR1 MNHEY, CDR2 SVGAGI. V was pared by 4 bases and J by 0 bases, with 6 bases of the junction left unmatched.